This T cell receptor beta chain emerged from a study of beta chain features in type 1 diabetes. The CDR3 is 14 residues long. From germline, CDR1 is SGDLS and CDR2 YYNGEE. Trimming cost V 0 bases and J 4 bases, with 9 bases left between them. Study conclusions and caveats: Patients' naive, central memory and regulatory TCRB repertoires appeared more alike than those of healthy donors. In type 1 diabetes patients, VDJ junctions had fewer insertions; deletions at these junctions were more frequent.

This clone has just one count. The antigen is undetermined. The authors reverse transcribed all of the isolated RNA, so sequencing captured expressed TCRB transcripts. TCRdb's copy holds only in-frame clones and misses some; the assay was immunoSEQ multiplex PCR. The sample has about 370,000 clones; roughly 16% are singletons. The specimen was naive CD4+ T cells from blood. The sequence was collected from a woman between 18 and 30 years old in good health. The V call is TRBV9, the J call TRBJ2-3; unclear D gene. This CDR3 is CASSVAGTSDTQYF. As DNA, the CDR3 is TGTGCCAGCAGCGTAGCAGGCACTTCAGATACGCAGTATTTT. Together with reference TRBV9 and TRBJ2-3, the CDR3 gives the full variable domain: DSGVTQTPKHLITATGQRVTLRCSPRSGDLSVYWYQQSLDQGLQFLIQYYNGEERAKGNILERFSAQQFPDLHSELNLSSLELGDSALYFCASSVAGTSDTQYFGPGTRLTVL.